The next 8 T cell receptor beta chains were all read from a single sample in a study of regulatory T cells in long-lasting Graves disease. Time point here: newly diagnosed GD, antithyroid drugs for less than 3 months. The TCR library was made from RNA extracted from PBMCs. TCR beta libraries were built with iRepertoire HTBI primers and Arm-PCR of CDR3 regions. TCRdb recomputed calls from the multiplex PCR reads with MiXCR, one row per CDR3 protein. The repertoire holds 380,000 or so distinct CDR3 sequences, roughly 16% seen once, with 20% to 25% in the top ten. The data were also submitted as part of a second study, on T cells in Graves' hyperthyroidism and ophthalmopathy.

This specimen was peripheral blood mononuclear cells (PBMCs), taken at new diagnosis, from a patient treated with antithyroid drugs. Source of these receptors: a woman aged 18-29 years with Graves disease.

The sample holds many counts of this clonotype. This chain uses TRBV7-2 with TRBJ2-4; perhaps TRBD2 as D (5 bases). Germline CDR1 reads SGHTA; CDR2 reads FQGNSA. The germline V and J ends were trimmed by 1 base and 0 bases, with 13 bases remaining between them. The CDR3 extends over 17 amino acids. CDR3: CASSLEIGGLAKNIQYF. The CDR3 coding sequence is TGTGCCAGCAGCTTAGAGATTGGCGGACTAGCCAAAAACATTCAGTACTTC.

The J gene is TRBJ1-2, the V gene TRBV4-2; D gene unclear. CDR3 length equals 14 residues. Germline CDR1 LGHNA, CDR2 YNFKEQ. Trimming took off 0 bases at V and 3 bases at J, with 8 bases between the two ends. The chain's CDR3 is CASSQDREYYGYTF. The CDR3 region has the DNA TGTGCCAGCAGCCAAGATCGGGAGTACTATGGCTACACCTTC.

The rearrangement joins TRBV5-1 to TRBJ1-2; the D gene is possibly TRBD1 (5 bases). V was clipped by 4 bases and J by 8 bases, with 21 bases between them. Looked up from germline, CDR1 is SGHRS and CDR2 is YFSETQ. The CDR3 is 15 amino acids. In DNA form, the CDR3 reads TGCGCCAGCAGCCAAGAATCAGGGTTTATCGGAGGCTACACCTTC. It encodes CASSQESGFIGGYTF.

This clonotype showed up many times. V gene TRBV11-2 combines with J gene TRBJ2-3; TRBD2 matches 11 bases. The J segment lost 1 base and the V segment lost 0 bases, leaving 6 bases of the junction unmatched. CDR1 SGHAT and CDR2 FQNNGV come from the germline V gene. The CDR3 is 18 residues long. The CDR3: CASSLEWLAGGRTDTQYF. Here the CDR3 DNA reads TGTGCCAGCAGCTTAGAGTGGCTAGCGGGGGGCCGCACAGATACGCAGTATTTT.

This clonotype was observed many times. The chain has TRBV20-1 and TRBJ1-1; D gene ambiguous. Looked up from germline, CDR1 is DFQATT and CDR2 is SNEGSKA (reference sequence). This CDR3 has 15 amino acids. Between the trimmed V and J ends, which lost 3 bases and 2 bases, there was a span of 16 bases. CDR3 protein: CSARSPDRGNTEAFF. As DNA, the CDR3 is TGCAGTGCTAGGAGTCCGGATCGGGGAAACACTGAAGCTTTCTTT.

This clonotype was observed many times. The V and J genes are TRBV20-1 and TRBJ1-2; D may be TRBD1 (5 bases). V dropped 5 bases and J dropped 7 bases, with 17 bases sitting between them. The CDR3 runs to 13 residues. Germline V gene data show CDR1 as DFQATT and CDR2 as SNEGSKA (reference sequence). This CDR3 reads CSAPQTASLGYTF. CDR3 bases: TGCAGTGCTCCTCAGACAGCAAGTCTTGGCTACACCTTC.

This clonotype was seen many times. The chain has TRBV6-1 and TRBJ2-2; the D is unclear. Germline CDR1 and CDR2: MNHNS and SASEGT. Trimming pared 6 bases from V and 7 bases from J, leaving 18 bases between. The CDR3 contains 15 residues. In DNA form, the CDR3 reads TGTGCCAGCAGCTCCTTGACCCTACCCGGCGGGGAGCTGTTTTTT. Its translation is CASSSLTLPGGELFF.

This clonotype appeared a few times. The CDR3 loop is CSARSRNEKLFF. The CDR3 region has the DNA TGCAGTGCTAGGTCCCGTAATGAAAAACTGTTTTTT. This rearrangement joins TRBV20-1 to TRBJ1-4; D remains ambiguous. Germline CDR1 is DFQATT and CDR2 is SNEGSKA (reference sequence). The CDR3 extends over 12 amino acids. V was shortened by 3 bases and J by 4 bases, with 6 bases between the two germline ends.